These T cell receptor beta chains were read from a single sample in a study of beta chain features in type 1 diabetes. Generated by immunoSEQ multiplex PCR, the TCRdb table keeps only in-frame clones and is missing some. This sample has hundreds of thousands of clones, with less than 20% found just once. Sequencing was performed on naive CD4+ T cells from blood. These receptors all stem from a man aged 18 to 30 in good health. Both conserved end residues are part of each CDR3. The D gene is left open where the match is weak. Where a row states a size, it is once, few, many or the class of an expanded clone; other rows omit it.

>few|TRBV4-2|TRBD1|TRBJ2-7
TGTGCCAGCAGCCCACTGGGACAGGGGGACGAGCAGTACTTC
CASSPLGQGDEQYF
>few|TRBV6-5|TRBD1|TRBJ1-2
TGTGCCAGCAGTTTCGGACAGGGGGCGCGAGGCTACACCTTC
CASSFGQGARGYTF
>NA|TRBV5-4|NA|TRBJ2-5
TGTGCCAGCAGCTCCGTAGTCCAAGAGACCCAGTACTTC
CASSSVVQETQYF
>NA|TRBV7-2|TRBD2|TRBJ2-3
TGTGCCAGCAGAAGACTAGCGGGAGGGCCAGATACGCAGTATTTT
CASRRLAGGPDTQYF
>NA|TRBV9|TRBD2|TRBJ2-2
TGTGCCACCATAGGACTAGCGAGTACCGGGGAGCTGTTTTTT
CATIGLASTGELFF
>few|TRBV25-1|TRBD2|TRBJ2-7
TGTGCCAGCACCAGGGGTAGCGGGACAAGCTCCTACGAGCAGTACTTC
CASTRGSGTSSYEQYF
>NA|TRBV9|NA|TRBJ1-6
TGTGCCAGCAGGCAGGGTATCGATAATTCACCCCTCCACTTT
CASRQGIDNSPLHF
>few|TRBV5-4|NA|TRBJ1-3
TGTGCCAGCAGGGACCCCGAGAGCTCTGGAAACACCATATATTTT
CASRDPESSGNTIYF
>NA|TRBV4-3|TRBD1|TRBJ1-2
TGCGCCAGCAGCCCGGGACAGGGGGCGGGCTATGGCTACACCTTC
CASSPGQGAGYGYTF
>NA|TRBV7-9|TRBD1|TRBJ1-6
TGTGCCAGCAGCCAAGATCCAGGGGGATCCTATAATTCACCCCTCCACTTT
CASSQDPGGSYNSPLHF
>NA|TRBV27|TRBD1|TRBJ2-3
TGTGCCAGCCGGAGACAGGGTGGCACAGATACGCAGTATTTT
CASRRQGGTDTQYF
>few|TRBV5-6|NA|TRBJ1-6
TGTGCCAGCAGCTTGGACAGGGTTAGTTCGGCCCTCCACTTT
CASSLDRVSSALHF
>NA|TRBV15|TRBD2|TRBJ2-1
TGTGCCACCAGCAGAGTAGCGGGAGGACACTCCTACAATGAGCAGTTCTTC
CATSRVAGGHSYNEQFF
>few|TRBV11-2|NA|TRBJ2-7
TGTGCCAGCAGCCCGTACGGCAGGGGGAGGGCCTACGAGCAGTACTTC
CASSPYGRGRAYEQYF
>few|TRBV9|NA|TRBJ2-1
TGTGCCAGCAGCGTACAGGGTAGCTCCTACAATGAGCAGTTCTTC
CASSVQGSSYNEQFF
>few|TRBV19|NA|TRBJ1-4
TGTGCCAGCACCCCACAGGTTAATGAAAAACTGTTTTTT
CASTPQVNEKLFF
>few|TRBV7-9|TRBD1|TRBJ2-2
TGTGCCAGCAGGACGACAGGGAGCATCACCGGGGAGCTGTTTTTT
CASRTTGSITGELFF
>NA|TRBV2|TRBD2|TRBJ2-1
TGTGCCAGCAGGGGACTAGCGGGTATCAATGAGCAGTTCTTC
CASRGLAGINEQFF
>few|TRBV9|TRBD1|TRBJ2-7
TGTGCCAGCAGCGTAGGGGCCATGGACAGGACTTACGAGCAGTACTTC
CASSVGAMDRTYEQYF
>NA|TRBV5-1|NA|TRBJ1-2
TGCGCCAGCAGCTTGGAACACACTGGCTACACCTTC
CASSLEHTGYTF
>few|TRBV29-1|TRBD1|TRBJ2-3
TGCAGCGTGGCAAGGACAGGGGGCGCGTCAGATACGCAGTATTTT
CSVARTGGASDTQYF
>few|TRBV19|NA|TRBJ2-2
TGTGCCAGTAGACTCTCGGGCACCGGGGAGCTGTTTTTT
CASRLSGTGELFF
>NA|TRBV7-8|NA|TRBJ1-6
TGTGCCAGCAGTCGACTCGGCTATAACGGAAATTCACCCCTCCACTTT
CASSRLGYNGNSPLHF
>few|TRBV5-4|NA|TRBJ1-5
TGTGCCAGCAGCTCAACGAGGGGGGTTGGCAATCAGCCCCAGCATTTT
CASSSTRGVGNQPQHF
>NA|TRBV5-6|NA|TRBJ1-1
TGTGCCAGCAGCTTGGGACAGGTTAACACTGAAGCTTTCTTT
CASSLGQVNTEAFF
>NA|TRBV10-3|TRBD1|TRBJ2-2
TGTGCCATCAAAGGGGGCGTGAACACCGGGGAGCTGTTTTTT
CAIKGGVNTGELFF
>few|TRBV20-1|NA|TRBJ2-2
TGCAGTGCTAGAGACGGGGAGCTGTTTTTT
CSARDGELFF
>NA|TRBV6-5|NA|TRBJ2-7
TGTGCCAGCAGTGGTCGTGGGGCCTGGGACGAGCAGTACTTC
CASSGRGAWDEQYF
>many|TRBV10-3|NA|TRBJ2-6
TGTGCCGCACGTCTCTCCTCTGGGGCCAACGTCCTGACTTTC
CAARLSSGANVLTF
>few|TRBV5-6|TRBD1|TRBJ2-4
TGTGCCAGCAGCTTGACAGGGGGCGATGGAAACATTCAGTACTTC
CASSLTGGDGNIQYF
>few|TRBV7-7|NA|TRBJ2-5
TGTGCCAGCAGCCAAGCCCCAGATCGAGAGACCCAGTACTTC
CASSQAPDRETQYF
>few|TRBV21-1|NA|TRBJ1-4
TGTGCCAGCAGCAAGGGTGACAGGCCAAATGAAAAACTGTTTTTT
CASSKGDRPNEKLFF
>NA|TRBV5-1|TRBD1|TRBJ2-5
TGCGCCAGCAGCACTGACAGGGGGAGACAGACCCAGTACTTC
CASSTDRGRQTQYF
>NA|TRBV4-3|NA|TRBJ2-6
TGCGCCAGCAGCCAACAGGGCTCTGGGGCCAACGTCCTGACTTTC
CASSQQGSGANVLTF
>NA|TRBV29-1|NA|TRBJ2-7
TGCAGCGGAGGGAACTACGAGCAGTACTTC
CSGGNYEQYF
>NA|TRBV7-2|NA|TRBJ1-3
TGTGCCAGCAGCTTAACCACCCTGACAGGTTACGGAAACACCATATATTTT
CASSLTTLTGYGNTIYF
>few|TRBV25-1|NA|TRBJ1-4
TGTGCCAGCAGTCCCGACAGGAATAATGAAAAACTGTTTTTT
CASSPDRNNEKLFF
>NA|TRBV5-4|NA|TRBJ2-2
TGTGCCAGCAGCTTTGGGTTAGCGTTCACCGGGGAGCTGTTTTTT
CASSFGLAFTGELFF
>NA|TRBV4-3|TRBD1|TRBJ2-1
TGCGCCAGCAGCCACCCAGGGGGCTACAATGAGCAGTTCTTC
CASSHPGGYNEQFF
>few|TRBV7-9|TRBD1|TRBJ2-5
TGTGCCAGCAGCCCGGGGACAGGGGTGACAAAGACCCAGTACTTC
CASSPGTGVTKTQYF
>few|TRBV7-8|NA|TRBJ1-5
TGTGCCAGCAGCTTAGACACCTTTAGCAATCAGCCCCAGCATTTT
CASSLDTFSNQPQHF
>few|TRBV7-9|NA|TRBJ1-2
TGTGCCGGGTCGACTCCTTATGGCTACACCTTC
CAGSTPYGYTF
>few|TRBV6-5|TRBD2|TRBJ2-3
TGTGCCAGCAGTTACTCGGAAACTAGCGGGAGGAGATATTTT
CASSYSETSGRRYF
>few|TRBV4-2|TRBD2|TRBJ2-3
TGTGCCAGCAGCCAACGCTCGTCCGGGACTAGCGGACAAGATACGCAGTATTTT
CASSQRSSGTSGQDTQYF